A selection of T cell receptor beta chains follows, all from one sample in a study of control samples from healthy donors and cancer patients. The method was immunoSEQ multiplex PCR; TCRdb's version includes in-frame clones alone and lacks a portion of them. Among over 150,000 clones listed, around 90% were seen once. The sequencing sample was made of blood. These receptors were obtained from a woman between 45 and 60 years old in good health. Both conserved end residues are part of each CDR3. The D gene is left open where the match is weak. Expanded clones get a size class; other rows say once, few or many, or leave the size out.

.	TRBJ2-1	.	TRBV6-2/TRBV6-3	CASSFLGYYDNEQFF
.	TRBJ2-7	.	TRBV7-6	CASSLAGAPNEQYF
.	TRBJ2-7	TRBD2	TRBV6-2/TRBV6-3	CASSLPGLALYEQYF
.	TRBJ2-7	TRBD2	TRBV9	CASSLGLAGVGEQYF
.	TRBJ1-4	.	TRBV30	CAWSVDAAGEKLFF
.	TRBJ1-3	.	TRBV9	CASSVAGAGDTIYF
.	TRBJ2-2	.	TRBV18	CASSPDPGGELFF
.	TRBJ1-1	.	TRBV7-6	CASSLGRGPLNTEAFF
once	TRBJ2-1	TRBD2	TRBV2	CATISETSGNNEQFF
.	TRBJ2-1	.	TRBV7-9	CASSLLVAAIYNEQFF
once	TRBJ1-5	.	TRBV19	CASSIEWGSHYSNQPQHF
.	TRBJ1-2	TRBD1	TRBV6-6	CASSYSDRDEYGYTF
.	TRBJ1-3	.	TRBV30	CAWNGLSGNTIYF
.	TRBJ2-1	TRBD2	TRBV5-5	CASSLVFLAGTTSSYNEQFF
.	TRBJ1-2	.	TRBV6-5	CASDLAGQGGYTF
.	TRBJ2-7	.	TRBV6-2/TRBV6-3	CASSYSSGAPREQYF
.	TRBJ2-7	TRBD1	TRBV6-2/TRBV6-3	CASSYLHTRSTGGDEQYF
.	TRBJ1-2	TRBD1	TRBV6-6	CASSYSGTGEHYTF
.	TRBJ1-5	TRBD1	TRBV27	CASSPGTGSNQPQHF
.	TRBJ1-1	TRBD1	TRBV2	CASSALRDRYEAFF
.	TRBJ1-5	TRBD1	TRBV19	CAGGSQGVTQPQHF
.	TRBJ2-2	.	TRBV4-3	CASSRSGIGELFF
.	TRBJ2-7	.	TRBV14	CASSFQLKDEQYF
few	TRBJ2-3	TRBD2	TRBV5-3	CARSLFSGRLSTDTQYF
.	TRBJ2-7	.	TRBV2	CASTRQMGNYEQYF
.	TRBJ2-1	TRBD2	TRBV7-9	CASSGRESYNEQFF
.	TRBJ1-5	.	TRBV19	CASSIAGGTAHF
once	TRBJ2-7	.	TRBV7-2	CASSLSGPGEQYF
.	TRBJ1-1	TRBD1	TRBV6-5	CASSYDGQGRPEAFF
.	TRBJ2-2	TRBD1	TRBV15	CATSRPARGQAPSGELFF
.	TRBJ1-2	.	TRBV5-1	CASSLRTDYGYTF
once	TRBJ2-3	TRBD2	TRBV24-1	CATSDLRQREFSSTDTQYF
.	TRBJ1-5	.	TRBV6-5	CASSPIGDQPQHF
.	TRBJ2-7	.	TRBV6-1	CASSEVGGGGPYEQYF
.	TRBJ1-1	.	TRBV2	CASSEYPTRLVMAFF
.	TRBJ2-5	.	TRBV4-2	CASSQDLAVPRTLQETQYF
.	TRBJ2-1	.	TRBV7-9	CASSLSAEHRGNEQFF
few	TRBJ2-4	.	TRBV2	CASSELSGLNIQYF
.	TRBJ2-7	TRBD1	TRBV5-1	CASSLAGQGAVEQYF
.	TRBJ2-1	TRBD1	TRBV2	CASSGPDRAPSLEQFF
.	TRBJ1-2	TRBD1	TRBV7-9	CASSLEVVLDRNYGYTF
.	TRBJ1-1	.	TRBV28	CASSPGRYTEAFF
.	TRBJ1-4	.	TRBV19	CASSISDDEKLFF
.	TRBJ2-7	.	TRBV18	CASSPPHYEQYF
.	TRBJ1-6	.	TRBV19	CASSTQTQRSPLHF
.	TRBJ2-3	.	TRBV9	CASARGSTDTQYF
.	TRBJ1-3	.	TRBV5-8	CASSPRGGYGNTIYF
.	TRBJ1-1	.	TRBV18	CASSPQLTGSTEAFF
.	TRBJ1-1	.	TRBV6-5	CATVEGSREAFF
once	TRBJ2-7	TRBD1	TRBV19	CASNRGAFYEQYF
.	TRBJ1-5	TRBD1	TRBV29-1	CSVGDRGLQPQHF
.	TRBJ2-3	.	TRBV24-1	CATSDRTGTDTQYF
once	TRBJ1-2	TRBD1	TRBV9	CASSPLGTARDYTF
.	TRBJ2-1	TRBD2	TRBV7-3	CASSSSSGNSEQFF
.	TRBJ1-1	.	TRBV28	CASSSYKNTEAFF
.	TRBJ2-7	.	TRBV27	CASSRGRGSYEQYF
.	TRBJ1-1	.	TRBV7-8	CASSFAGRNTEAFF